The present TCR beta chain was sequenced within a study of blood T cell repertoires in COVID-19. Across the whole study: Whether acute or convalescent, the COVID-19 samples came from the United States, Italy and Spain. T cells, B-cell-depleted T cells, or PBMCs supplied cDNA or gDNA.

V lost 3 bases and J lost 4; bases outside the gene matches: 17. From germline, CDR1 is SGDLS and CDR2 YYNGEE. The length of the CDR3 is 19 residues. Study processing details: For nucleated cells, counts were estimated from reference gene primer amplification. Sequencing was performed with immunoSEQ multiplex PCR; in TCRdb, only in-frame clones are kept and a portion is missing. The V and J calls and clone size come from that table; D and trimming were worked out from the DNA. The sample yields about 290,000 clones, 75% to 90% seen once. The sequencing input was peripheral blood. The source of this sequence is a woman aged 25 to 45 with active or convalescent COVID-19. The chain couples TRBV9 to TRBJ1-4, with 8 bases matching TRBD1. The chain's CDR3 is CASSGAGGQGAFRNEKLFF. CDR3 nucleotides: TGTGCCAGCAGCGGCGCCGGGGGGCAGGGGGCGTTTCGTAATGAAAAACTGTTTTTT.